This T cell receptor (beta chain) stems from a study of blood T cell repertoires in COVID-19. About the research overall: Nucleic acid was either cDNA or gDNA, and it came from T cells, B-cell-depleted T cells, or PBMCs.

Germline loops: CDR1 LGHNA, CDR2 YSLEER. V was clipped by 0 bases and J by 9 bases, with 12 bases between them. There are 15 residues in the CDR3. Per the authors' pipeline: How many nucleated cells were present was estimated from reference gene primer amplification. Data came from immunoSEQ multiplex PCR; TCRdb stores just in-frame clones and leaves some out. The V and J calls and clone size are taken from that table; D and trimming were inferred from the DNA. The sample holds 210,000 or so clones, less than 85% seen once. The receptor comes from a man aged 55-75 years who had recovered from COVID-19. The sequenced material came from PBMCs or T cells enriched from blood (not recorded which). The chain joins TRBV4-3 to TRBJ1-6; weak D call: TRBD1 (5 bases). CDR3 nucleotide sequence: TGCGCCAGCAGCCAAGAAATTCGAGACAGTTCACCCCTCCACTTT. Protein sequence: CASSQEIRDSSPLHF.